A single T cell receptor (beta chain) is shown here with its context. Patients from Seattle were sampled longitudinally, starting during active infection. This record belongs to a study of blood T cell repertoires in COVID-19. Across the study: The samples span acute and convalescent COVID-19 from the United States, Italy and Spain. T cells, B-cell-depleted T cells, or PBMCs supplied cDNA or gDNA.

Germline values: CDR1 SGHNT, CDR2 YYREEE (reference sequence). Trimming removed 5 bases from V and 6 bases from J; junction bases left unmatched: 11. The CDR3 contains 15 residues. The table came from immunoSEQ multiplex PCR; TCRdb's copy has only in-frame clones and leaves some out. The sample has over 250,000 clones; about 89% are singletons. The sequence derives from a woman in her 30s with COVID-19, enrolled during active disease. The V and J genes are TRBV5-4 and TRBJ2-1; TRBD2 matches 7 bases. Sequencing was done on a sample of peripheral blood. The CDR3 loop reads CASSFRGGRGNEQFF. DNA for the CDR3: TGTGCCAGCAGTTTCCGTGGAGGGAGGGGCAATGAGCAGTTCTTC.